This T cell receptor (beta chain) was captured in a study of molecular identifiers for immune sequencing clone quantification. TCRdb used MiXCR to reprocess the PCR reads, holding one entry per CDR3 protein. This table has about 510,000 distinct CDR3 sequences, over 20% appearing once. A note on this clonotype: Since a much larger clone is just one base distant, this may be a read error.

Trimming took off 4 bases at V and 3 bases at J, with 22 bases between the two ends. There are 18 residues in the CDR3. The germline V gene has CDR1 SGHDT and CDR2 YYEEEE. V is TRBV5-6 and J is TRBJ2-2; TRBD1 is a possible D gene (7 bases). The TCR was taken from a human donor in good health. Some libraries in this study had Jurkat cell RNA spiked in. Sequences were obtained from naive CD8+ T cells from blood, with Jurkat cell RNA spiked in. Documented subset: FACS-sorted CD8+CD4-CCR7+CD45RA+ naive T cells. The CDR3 protein is CASSLIRGRGVYTGELFF. The CDR3 DNA follows: TGTGCCAGCAGCCTGATCCGGGGCAGGGGGGTCTACACCGGGGAGCTGTTTTTT.